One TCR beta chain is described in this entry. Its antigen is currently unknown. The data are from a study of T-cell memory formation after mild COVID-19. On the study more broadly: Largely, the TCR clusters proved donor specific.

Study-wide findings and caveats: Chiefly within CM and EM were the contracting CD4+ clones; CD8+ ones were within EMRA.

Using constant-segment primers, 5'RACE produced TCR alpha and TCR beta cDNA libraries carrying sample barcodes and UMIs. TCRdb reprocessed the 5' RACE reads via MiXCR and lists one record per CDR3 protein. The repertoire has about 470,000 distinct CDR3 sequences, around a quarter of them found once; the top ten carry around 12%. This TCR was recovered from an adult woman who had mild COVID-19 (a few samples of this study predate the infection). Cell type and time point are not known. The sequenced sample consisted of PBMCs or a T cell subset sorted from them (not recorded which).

CDR3 sequence (DNA): TGTGCCAGCAGCCCGAGTCTACAGGTTGATAATTCACCCCTCCACTTT. Translating it yields CASSPSLQVDNSPLHF. The chain links TRBV5-4 to TRBJ1-6, with TRBD1 as a possible D gene (5 bases). V was shortened by 4 bases and J by 5 bases, with 16 bases between the two germline ends. Per germline, CDR1 SGHNT and CDR2 YYREEE (reference sequence). The CDR3 totals 16 residues.